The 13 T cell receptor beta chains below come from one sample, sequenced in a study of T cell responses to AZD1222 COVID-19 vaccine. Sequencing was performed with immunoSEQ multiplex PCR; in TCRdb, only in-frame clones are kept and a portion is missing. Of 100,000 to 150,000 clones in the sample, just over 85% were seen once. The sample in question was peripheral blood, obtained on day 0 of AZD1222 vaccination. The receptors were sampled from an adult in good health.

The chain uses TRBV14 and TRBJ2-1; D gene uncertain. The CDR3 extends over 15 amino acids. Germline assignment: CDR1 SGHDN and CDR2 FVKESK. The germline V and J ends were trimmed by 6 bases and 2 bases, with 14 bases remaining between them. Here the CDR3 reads CASSPLGRTYNEQFF. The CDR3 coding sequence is TGTGCCAGCAGTCCCCTCGGCAGGACCTACAATGAGCAGTTCTTC.

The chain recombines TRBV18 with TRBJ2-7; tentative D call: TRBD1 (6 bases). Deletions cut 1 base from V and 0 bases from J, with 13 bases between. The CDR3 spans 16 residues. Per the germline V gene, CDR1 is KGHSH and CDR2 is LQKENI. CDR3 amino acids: CASSPLSGHSSYEQYF. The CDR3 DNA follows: TGTGCCAGCTCACCACTCTCGGGACACAGCTCCTACGAGCAGTACTTC.

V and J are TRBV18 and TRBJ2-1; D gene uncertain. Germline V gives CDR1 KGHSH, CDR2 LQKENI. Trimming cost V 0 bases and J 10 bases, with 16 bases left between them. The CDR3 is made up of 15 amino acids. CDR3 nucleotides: TGTGCCAGCTCACCACCGAATTACCAGGTCGGGGAGCAGTTCTTC. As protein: CASSPPNYQVGEQFF.

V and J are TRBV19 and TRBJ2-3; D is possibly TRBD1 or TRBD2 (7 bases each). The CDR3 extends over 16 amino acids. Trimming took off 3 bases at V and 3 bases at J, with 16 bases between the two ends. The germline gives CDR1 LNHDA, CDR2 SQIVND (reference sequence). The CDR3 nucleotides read TGTGCCAGTAGTATCCCAGGGGGGGGTGGGACAGATACGCAGTATTTT. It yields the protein CASSIPGGGGTDTQYF.

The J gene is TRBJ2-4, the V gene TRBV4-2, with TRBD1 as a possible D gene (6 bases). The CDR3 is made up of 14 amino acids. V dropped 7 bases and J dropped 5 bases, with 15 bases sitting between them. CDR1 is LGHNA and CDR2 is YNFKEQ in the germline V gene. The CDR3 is CASTVGGSENIQYF. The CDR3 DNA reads TGTGCCAGCACCGTAGGGGGTTCTGAAAACATTCAGTACTTC.

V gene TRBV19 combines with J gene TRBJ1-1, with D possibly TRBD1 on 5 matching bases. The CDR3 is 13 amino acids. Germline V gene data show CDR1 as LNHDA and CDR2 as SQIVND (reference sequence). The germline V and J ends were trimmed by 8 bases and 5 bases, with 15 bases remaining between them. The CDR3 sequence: CASRAGAPTEAFF. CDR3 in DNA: TGTGCCAGTCGTGCCGGGGCACCGACTGAAGCTTTCTTT.

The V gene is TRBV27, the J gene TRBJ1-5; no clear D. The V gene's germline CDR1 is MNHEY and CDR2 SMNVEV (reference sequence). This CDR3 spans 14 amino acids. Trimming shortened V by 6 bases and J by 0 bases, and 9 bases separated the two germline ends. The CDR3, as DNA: TGTGCCAGCAGCCTTACCGCTAGCAATCAGCCCCAGCATTTT. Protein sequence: CASSLTASNQPQHF.

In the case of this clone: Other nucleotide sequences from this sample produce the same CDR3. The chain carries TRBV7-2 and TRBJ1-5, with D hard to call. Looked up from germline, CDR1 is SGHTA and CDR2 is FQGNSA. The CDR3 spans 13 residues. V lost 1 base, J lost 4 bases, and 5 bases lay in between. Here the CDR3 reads CASSLDGNQPQHF. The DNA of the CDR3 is TGTGCCAGCAGCTTAGACGGTAATCAGCCCCAGCATTTT.

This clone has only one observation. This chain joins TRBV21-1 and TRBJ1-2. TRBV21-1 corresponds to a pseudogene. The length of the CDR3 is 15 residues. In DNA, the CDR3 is TGTGCCAGCAGCAAAGCCCTCCTACTCAACTATGGCTACACCTTC. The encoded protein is CASSKALLLNYGYTF.

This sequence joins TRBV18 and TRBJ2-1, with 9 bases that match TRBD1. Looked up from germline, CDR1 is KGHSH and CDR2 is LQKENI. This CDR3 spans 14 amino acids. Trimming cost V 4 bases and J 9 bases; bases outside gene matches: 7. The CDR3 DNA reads TGTGCCAGCTCACGGGACAGGGTAAAGGGTGAGCAGTTCTTC. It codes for CASSRDRVKGEQFF.

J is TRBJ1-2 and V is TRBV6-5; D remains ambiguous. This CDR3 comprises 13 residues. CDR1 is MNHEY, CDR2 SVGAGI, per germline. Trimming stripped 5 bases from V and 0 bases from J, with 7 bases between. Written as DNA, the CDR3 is TGTGCCAGCAGTCCACAAGCTAACTATGGCTACACCTTC. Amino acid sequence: CASSPQANYGYTF.

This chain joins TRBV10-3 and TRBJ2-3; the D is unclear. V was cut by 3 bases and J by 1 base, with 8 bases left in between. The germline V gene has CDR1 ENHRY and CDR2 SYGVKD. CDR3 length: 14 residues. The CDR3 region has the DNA TGTGCCATCAGTGACCGCCGGCGCACAGATACGCAGTATTTT. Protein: CAISDRRRTDTQYF.

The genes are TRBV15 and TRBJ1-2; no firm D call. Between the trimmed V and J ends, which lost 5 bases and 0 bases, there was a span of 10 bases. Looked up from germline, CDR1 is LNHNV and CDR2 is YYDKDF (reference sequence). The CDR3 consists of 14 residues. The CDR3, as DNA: TGTGCCACCAGCGACGAAGAAGCTAACTATGGCTACACCTTC. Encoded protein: CATSDEEANYGYTF.